The 17 T cell receptor beta chains listed next were all sequenced from one sample in a study of CD8 T cells in Susac syndrome. With random hexamers, reverse transcription was performed on roughly 0.45 to 1 ug of RNA. TCRdb re-analysed the immunoSEQ multiplex PCR reads in MiXCR, keeping a single row per CDR3 protein. The table lists over 130,000 distinct CDR3 sequences, approximately 95% of them singletons. The source material was CD4+ T cells from PBMCs. The receptors were sampled from a human donor with multiple sclerosis.

The V call is TRBV20-1, the J call TRBJ2-1, with TRBD1 matching 10 bases. Germline trimming cut 3 bases from V and 8 bases from J; bases unmatched to any gene: 19. CDR1 DFQATT and CDR2 SNEGSKA come from the germline V gene (reference sequence). The CDR3 sequence is 18 residues long. The CDR3 here is CSASSRQGANWYSDEQFF. CDR3 DNA sequence: TGCAGTGCTAGTTCGAGACAGGGGGCTAACTGGTATAGCGATGAGCAGTTCTTC.

The CDR3: CASSLVNTEAFF. The CDR3 bases are TGTGCCAGCAGCTTAGTGAACACTGAAGCTTTCTTT. This rearrangement joins TRBV7-2 to TRBJ1-1, with D unclear. Trimming took 1 base from V and 0 from J, leaving 0 bases between them. This CDR3 is 12 amino acids long. From germline, CDR1 is SGHTA and CDR2 FQGNSA.

This clonotype was detected a few times. V usage is TRBV20-1 and J usage is TRBJ2-3; D is unresolved. Germline-derived CDR1 and CDR2 are DFQATT and SNEGSKA (reference sequence). V was shortened by 4 bases and J by 2 bases, with 7 bases between the two germline ends. The CDR3 has 12 amino acids. The CDR3 DNA reads TGCAGTGCTATTAGGGACACAGATACGCAGTATTTT. Residues: CSAIRDTDTQYF.

For the CDR3, the DNA is TGTGCCAGCAGCGTAGTAGGGGACAGGGAAGAGACCCAGTACTTC. Encoded protein: CASSVVGDREETQYF. The V and J genes are TRBV9 and TRBJ2-5; 9 positions agree with TRBD1. V trimming: 0 bases; J trimming: 3 bases; junction bases outside the gene matches: 3. Per the germline V gene, CDR1 is SGDLS and CDR2 is YYNGEE. The CDR3 extends over 15 amino acids. Full variable domain (rest looked up from reference TRBV9 and TRBJ2-5): DSGVTQTPKHLITATGQRVTLRCSPRSGDLSVYWYQQSLDQGLQFLIQYYNGEERAKGNILERFSAQQFPDLHSELNLSSLELGDSALYFCASSVVGDREETQYFGPGTRLLVL.

The genes are TRBV4-1 and TRBJ2-5, with D uncertain. V dropped 0 bases and J dropped 4 bases, with 9 bases sitting between them. Per germline, CDR1 MGHRA and CDR2 YSYEKL. The CDR3 consists of 14 residues. The CDR3 sequence is CASSQEPGLETQYF. The CDR3 nucleotides read TGCGCCAGCAGCCAAGAACCCGGGCTAGAGACCCAGTACTTC.

The rearrangement joins TRBV3-1 to TRBJ1-2; the D gene is possibly TRBD1 (5 bases). Trimming took off 1 base at V and 7 bases at J, with 19 bases between the two ends. Germline V CDR1 and CDR2: LGHDT, YNNKEL (reference sequence). The CDR3 extends over 16 amino acids. CDR3 region: CASSQGAGQGGSGYTF. The CDR3 DNA follows: TGTGCCAGCAGCCAAGGGGCAGGGCAGGGAGGGTCTGGCTACACCTTC.

This clonotype is a singleton in its sample. The rearrangement uses TRBV6-5 and TRBJ1-1, with 12 bases fitting TRBD1. The CDR3 consists of 17 residues. V lost 2 bases, J lost 0 bases, and 4 bases stayed unmatched. Germline values: CDR1 MNHEY, CDR2 SVGAGI. CDR3 region: CASSYTGTGGMNTEAFF. The CDR3 DNA reads TGTGCCAGCAGTTACACCGGGACAGGGGGCATGAACACTGAAGCTTTCTTT.

This chain connects TRBV3-1 to TRBJ1-2; D is undetermined. Trimming pared 0 bases from V and 4 bases from J, leaving 9 bases between. Germline V gene lookup returns CDR1 LGHDT and CDR2 YNNKEL (reference sequence). The CDR3 covers 14 residues. CDR3 sequence reads: CASSQERQFYGYTF. Written as DNA, the CDR3 is TGTGCCAGCAGCCAAGAGCGTCAGTTCTATGGCTACACCTTC.

The chain links TRBV7-2 to TRBJ1-2; TRBD1 matches at 10 bases. There are 15 residues in the CDR3. The germline gives CDR1 SGHTA, CDR2 FQGNSA. V lost 1 base and J lost 8; bases outside the gene matches: 7. In DNA, the CDR3 is TGTGCCAGCAGCTTAGTGGGGACAGGGGCGAGCGGCTACACCTTC. It translates to CASSLVGTGASGYTF.

This sequence joins TRBV3-1 and TRBJ1-4; D is ambiguous. The CDR3 consists of 14 residues. From germline, CDR1 is LGHDT and CDR2 YNNKEL (reference sequence). V gave up 3 bases and J gave up 8 bases, with 13 bases separating them. This CDR3 reads CASSHSDRNEKLFF. The CDR3 DNA sequence: TGTGCCAGCAGCCACTCCGACCGGAACGAAAAACTGTTTTTT. The full variable domain, in which reference TRBV3-1 and TRBJ1-4 provide the parts outside the CDR3, is DTAVSQTPKYLVTQMGNDKSIKCEQNLGHDTMYWYKQDSKKFLKIMFSYNNKELIINETVPNRFSPKSPDKAHLNLHINSLELGDSAVYFCASSHSDRNEKLFFGSGTQLSVL.

The J gene is TRBJ2-5, the V gene TRBV20-1; D uncertain. The CDR3 extends over 12 amino acids. Germline CDR1 is DFQATT and CDR2 is SNEGSKA (reference sequence). V lost 2 bases and J lost 5, with 9 bases in between. The CDR3 sequence is CSARQLGETQYF. The CDR3 DNA follows: TGCAGTGCTAGACAGCTGGGGGAGACCCAGTACTTC.

The CDR3 protein is CASSRDRVLNYGYTF. The CDR3 DNA sequence: TGTGCCAGCAGCCGTGACAGGGTGCTGAACTATGGCTACACCTTC. J is TRBJ1-2 and V is TRBV5-4, with 7 positions matching TRBD1. V lost 4 bases, J lost 2 bases, and 8 bases stayed unmatched. CDR3 length equals 15 residues. CDR1 is SGHNT, CDR2 YYREEE, per germline (reference sequence). Full variable domain (missing parts from reference TRBV5-4 and TRBJ1-2): ETGVTQSPTHLIKTRGQQVTLRCSSQSGHNTVSWYQQALGQGPQFIFQYYREEENGRGNFPPRFSGLQFPNYSSELNVNALELDDSALYLCASSRDRVLNYGYTFGSGTRLTVV.

The chain employs TRBV3-1 and TRBJ1-1; unclear D gene. The CDR3 has 14 residues. Trimming shortened V by 0 bases and J by 3 bases, and 8 bases separated the two germline ends. Per the germline V gene, CDR1 is LGHDT and CDR2 is YNNKEL (reference sequence). CDR3 DNA sequence: TGTGCCAGCAGCCAAGATTACGGGGACACTGAAGCTTTCTTT. It specifies CASSQDYGDTEAFF.

V is TRBV3-1 and J is TRBJ1-2; D may be TRBD1 (6 bases). Trimming pared 1 base from V and 7 bases from J, leaving 10 bases between. Germline assignment: CDR1 LGHDT and CDR2 YNNKEL (reference sequence). The CDR3 runs 13 residues. The CDR3 DNA is TGTGCCAGCAGCCAAGTTAAGGGGGTTGGCTACACCTTC. Residues: CASSQVKGVGYTF.

Only one count was recorded for this clonotype. The junction and the germline gene differ at one end; a read error may be behind it. The chain employs TRBV19 and TRBJ1-5; 8 bases map to TRBD1. This CDR3 spans 13 amino acids. Germline V gene lookup returns CDR1 LNHDA and CDR2 SQIVND (reference sequence). CDR3 coding DNA: TGTGCCAGTACGGGACAGGTCAATCAGCCCCAGCTTTTT. Translation gives CASTGQVNQPQLF.

The chain links TRBV5-1 to TRBJ2-5; D tentatively reads TRBD1 or TRBD2 (6 bases each). V was trimmed by 5 bases and J by 4 bases, leaving 15 bases between them. There are 14 residues in the CDR3. The germline V gene has CDR1 SGHRS and CDR2 YFSETQ. Here the CDR3 reads CASRVGRGGETQYF. CDR3 in DNA: TGCGCCAGCAGAGTGGGCAGGGGAGGAGAGACCCAGTACTTC.

The J gene is TRBJ1-2, the V gene TRBV7-9; TRBD1 aligns across 7 bases. V gave up 6 bases and J gave up 13 bases; unmatched junction bases: 11. The CDR3 runs 12 residues. CDR1 and CDR2 (germline): SEHNR, FQNEAQ (reference sequence). This CDR3 reads CASRPKGTASTF. For the CDR3, the DNA is TGTGCCAGCAGACCGAAAGGGACAGCCAGCACCTTC.